Detailed here is one T cell receptor (beta chain). This sample is drawn from a study of early stage breast cancer tumors. The repertoire was sequenced with immunoSEQ multiplex PCR; TCRdb's copy has only in-frame clones and lacks some. The sample lists about 8,400 clones; approximately 75% were seen once. This CDR3 is 15 amino acids long. Deletions cut 4 bases from V and 3 bases from J, with 16 bases between. CDR1 is SGHRS, CDR2 YFSETQ, per germline. V gene TRBV5-1 combines with J gene TRBJ1-2, with D possibly being TRBD1 (6 bases). The sample consisted of normal breast tissue next to the tumor. The origin of this receptor is a person in their sixties with breast cancer. CDR3 nucleotide sequence: TGCGCCAGCAGCGGATCCATAGGGGGGCACTATGGCTACACCTTC. It yields the protein CASSGSIGGHYGYTF.